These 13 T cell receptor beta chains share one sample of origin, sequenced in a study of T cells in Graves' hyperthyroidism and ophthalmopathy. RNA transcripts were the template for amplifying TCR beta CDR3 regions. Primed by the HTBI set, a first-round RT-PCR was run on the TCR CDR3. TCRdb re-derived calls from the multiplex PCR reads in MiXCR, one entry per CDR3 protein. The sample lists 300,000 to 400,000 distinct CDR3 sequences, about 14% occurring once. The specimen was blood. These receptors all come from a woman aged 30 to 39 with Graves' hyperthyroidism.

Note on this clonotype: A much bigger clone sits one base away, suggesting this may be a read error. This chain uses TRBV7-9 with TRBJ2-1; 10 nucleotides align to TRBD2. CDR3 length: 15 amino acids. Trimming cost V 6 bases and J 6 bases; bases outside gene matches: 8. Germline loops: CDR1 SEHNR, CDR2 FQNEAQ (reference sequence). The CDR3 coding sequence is TGTGCCAGCAGGCAAGAGGCTAGCGGGAGCAATGAGCAGTTCTTC. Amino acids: CASRQEASGSNEQFF.

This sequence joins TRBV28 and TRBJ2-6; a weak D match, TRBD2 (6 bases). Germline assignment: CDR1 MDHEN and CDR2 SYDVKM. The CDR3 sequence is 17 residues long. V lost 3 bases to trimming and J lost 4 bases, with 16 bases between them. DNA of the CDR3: TGTGCCAGCAGTTTGGAGGGTGGTCTGGGGGGGGCCAACGTCCTGACTTTC. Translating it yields CASSLEGGLGGANVLTF. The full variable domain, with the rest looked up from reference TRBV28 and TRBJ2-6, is DVKVTQSSRYLVKRTGEKVFLECVQDMDHENMFWYRQDPGLGLRLIYFSYDVKMKEKGDIPEGYSVSREKKERFSLILESASTNQTSMYLCASSLEGGLGGANVLTFGAGSRLTVL.

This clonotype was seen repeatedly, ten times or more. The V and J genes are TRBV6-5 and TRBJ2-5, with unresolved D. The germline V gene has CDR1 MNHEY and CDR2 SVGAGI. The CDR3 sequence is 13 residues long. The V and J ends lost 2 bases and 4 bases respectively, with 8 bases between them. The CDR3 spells CASSYVKGETQYF. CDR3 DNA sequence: TGTGCCAGCAGTTACGTGAAGGGAGAGACCCAGTACTTC.

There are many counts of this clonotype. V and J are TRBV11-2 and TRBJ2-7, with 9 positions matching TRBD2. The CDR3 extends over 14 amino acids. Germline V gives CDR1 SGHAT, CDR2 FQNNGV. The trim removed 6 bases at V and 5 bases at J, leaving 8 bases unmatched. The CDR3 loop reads CASSTAGGGNEQYF. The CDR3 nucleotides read TGTGCCAGCAGTACAGCGGGAGGCGGAAACGAGCAGTACTTC.

The CDR3 region is CASSAAGNMNTEAFF. CDR3 coding DNA: TGTGCCAGCAGCGCGGCTGGGAACATGAACACTGAAGCTTTCTTT. The V gene is TRBV9, the J gene TRBJ1-1; D is unresolved. The V end was cut by 3 bases, the J end by 0 bases, with 12 bases between. CDR1 and CDR2 (germline): SGDLS, YYNGEE. The CDR3 spans 15 residues.

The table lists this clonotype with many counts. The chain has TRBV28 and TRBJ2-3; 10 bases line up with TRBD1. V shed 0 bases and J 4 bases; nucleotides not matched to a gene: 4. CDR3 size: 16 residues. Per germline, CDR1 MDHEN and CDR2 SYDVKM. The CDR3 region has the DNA TGTGCCAGCAGTTTATGGGGGACAGGGGACGCAGATACGCAGTATTTT. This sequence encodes CASSLWGTGDADTQYF.

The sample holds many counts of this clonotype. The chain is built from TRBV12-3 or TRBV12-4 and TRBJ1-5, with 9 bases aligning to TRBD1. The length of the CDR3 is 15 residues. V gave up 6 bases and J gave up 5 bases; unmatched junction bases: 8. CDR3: CASSQGQGSDQPQHF. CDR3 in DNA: TGTGCCAGCAGCCAGGGACAGGGTTCCGATCAGCCCCAGCATTTT.

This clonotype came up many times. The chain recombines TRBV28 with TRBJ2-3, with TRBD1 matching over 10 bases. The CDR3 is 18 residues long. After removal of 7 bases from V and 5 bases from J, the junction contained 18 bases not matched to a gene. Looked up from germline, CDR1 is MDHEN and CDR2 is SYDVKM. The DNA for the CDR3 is TGTGCCAGCAACCTTACTCCCGACCTCCGGGACAGGGGAGATACGCAGTATTTT. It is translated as CASNLTPDLRDRGDTQYF.

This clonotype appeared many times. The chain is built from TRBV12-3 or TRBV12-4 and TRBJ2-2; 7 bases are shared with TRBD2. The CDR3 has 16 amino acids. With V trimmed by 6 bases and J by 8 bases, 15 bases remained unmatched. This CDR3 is CASSPARGLPEGELFF. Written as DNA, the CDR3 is TGTGCCAGCAGCCCCGCCCGGGGACTACCGGAGGGGGAGCTGTTTTTT.

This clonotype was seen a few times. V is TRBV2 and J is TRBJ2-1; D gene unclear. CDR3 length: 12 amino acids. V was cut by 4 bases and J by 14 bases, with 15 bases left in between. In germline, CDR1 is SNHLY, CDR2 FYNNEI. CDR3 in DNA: TGTGCCAGCAGTGGGAATGACCAACGGGAGTTCTTC. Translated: CASSGNDQREFF.

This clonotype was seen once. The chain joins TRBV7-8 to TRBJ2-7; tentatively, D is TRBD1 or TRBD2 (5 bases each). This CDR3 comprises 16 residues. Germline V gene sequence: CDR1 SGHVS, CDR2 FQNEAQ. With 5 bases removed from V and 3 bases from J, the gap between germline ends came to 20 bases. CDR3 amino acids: CASSPVLQGTGYEQYF. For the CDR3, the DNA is TGTGCCAGCAGCCCCGTACTCCAAGGGACCGGCTACGAGCAGTACTTC.

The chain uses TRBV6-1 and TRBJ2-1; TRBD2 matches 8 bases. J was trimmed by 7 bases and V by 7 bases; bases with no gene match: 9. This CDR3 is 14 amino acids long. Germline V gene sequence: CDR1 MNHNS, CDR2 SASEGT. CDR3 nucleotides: TGTGCCAGCAATCGCGGGAGGAGCGGGAATGAGCAGTTCTTC. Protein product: CASNRGRSGNEQFF.

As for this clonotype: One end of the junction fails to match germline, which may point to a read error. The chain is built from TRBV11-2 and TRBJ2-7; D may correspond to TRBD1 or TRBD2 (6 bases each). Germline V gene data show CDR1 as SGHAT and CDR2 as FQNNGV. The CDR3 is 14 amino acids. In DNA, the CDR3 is TGTGCCGTCCGGGTCCGGGGGCGGACCTACGGGCAGTACTTC. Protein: CAVRVRGRTYGQYF. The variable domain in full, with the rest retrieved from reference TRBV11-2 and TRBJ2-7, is EAGVAQSPRYKIIEKRQSVAFWCNPISGHATLYWYQQILGQGPKLLIQFQNNGVVDDSQLPKDRFSAERLKGVDSTLKIQPAKLEDSAVYLCAVRVRGRTYGQYFGPGTRLTVT.